The 18 T cell receptor beta chains below were found in one sample sequenced in a study of T cell responses to AZD1222 COVID-19 vaccine. Sequencing used immunoSEQ multiplex PCR; TCRdb keeps in-frame clones, though not all of them. Found here are about 200,000 clones, approximately 94% of them singletons; the top ten hold 0.9% to 1.1%. Sequencing was performed on peripheral blood, taken 28 days after the second AZD1222 dose. Source of these receptors: an adult who received the AZD1222 COVID-19 vaccine.

This chain links TRBV6-5 with TRBJ1-5; D ambiguous. CDR1 and CDR2 (germline): MNHEY, SVGAGI. V was pared by 7 bases and J by 11 bases, with 21 bases between. The CDR3 runs 14 residues. The CDR3, as DNA: TGTGCCAGCACCGTGGACGCCGGCGTTGGGGCCCAGCATTTT. Its translation is CASTVDAGVGAQHF.

Remarks on this clone: Other nucleotide sequences in the sample specify the same CDR3. The chain carries TRBV12-3 or TRBV12-4 and TRBJ1-1; TRBD1 is a possible D gene (6 bases). CDR3 size: 13 residues. V was shortened by 4 bases and J by 5 bases, with 11 bases between the two germline ends. CDR3 DNA sequence: TGTGCCAGCAGTTCCAGGGGAAATACTGAAGCTTTCTTT. It encodes CASSSRGNTEAFF.

The chain carries TRBV7-2 and TRBJ2-3; D is uncertain. CDR1 and CDR2 from the germline V gene are SGHTA and FQGNSA. Trimming shortened V by 5 bases and J by 5 bases, and 11 bases separated the two germline ends. The CDR3 covers 13 residues. The CDR3 reads CASSPGQEDTQYF. The CDR3 nucleotides are TGTGCCAGCAGCCCCGGGCAGGAAGATACGCAGTATTTT.

The rearrangement joins TRBV6-5 to TRBJ2-2; TRBD1 matches 8 bases. This CDR3 is built from 14 residues. Losses at the gene ends were 6 bases for V and 3 bases for J; bases not matched to a gene: 3. In germline, CDR1 is MNHEY, CDR2 SVGAGI. CDR3 sequence reads: CASSLGQDTGELFF. In DNA, the CDR3 is TGTGCCAGCAGCCTGGGACAGGACACCGGGGAGCTGTTTTTT.

The V and J genes are TRBV3-1 (or the pseudogene TRBV3-2) and TRBJ1-1; TRBD1 aligns across 8 bases. Looked up from germline, CDR1 is LGHDT and CDR2 is YNNKEL (reference sequence). Trimming cost V 7 bases and J 2 bases; bases outside gene matches: 3. The CDR3 has 13 amino acids. The CDR3 DNA reads as TGTGCCAGCAAGACAGGGGAAAACACTGAAGCTTTCTTT. Its protein is CASKTGENTEAFF.

Here the CDR3 DNA reads TGTGCCAGCAGCGTAGTCCCAACCGGGGAGCTGTTTTTT. As protein: CASSVVPTGELFF. The chain has TRBV9 and TRBJ2-2; D unresolved. Germline V CDR1 and CDR2: SGDLS, YYNGEE. Trimming removed 0 bases at V and 5 bases at J, with 5 bases between. There are 13 residues in the CDR3.

CDR3 DNA: TGTGCCAGCAGTGAATCGGCCAGGGTGCGGGCTGAAGCTTTCTTT. This sequence encodes CASSESARVRAEAFF. The rearrangement links TRBV6-1 to TRBJ1-1, with D possibly matching TRBD1 (5 bases). Germline V CDR1 and CDR2: MNHNS, SASEGT. The CDR3 extends over 15 amino acids. The V gene lost 2 bases and the J gene lost 6 bases, with 16 bases spanning the gap.

The chain recombines TRBV19 with TRBJ1-2; 8 positions match TRBD1. This CDR3 has 12 amino acids. Germline V lookup: CDR1 LNHDA, CDR2 SQIVND (reference sequence). V shed 11 bases, J shed 6 bases, and the junction held 8 bases outside the gene matches. The CDR3 DNA sequence: TGTGCCTGTACGGACAGGGAGGATGGCTACACCTTC. It translates to CACTDREDGYTF.

The rearrangement links TRBV2 to TRBJ1-2; TRBD1 matches 10 bases. The CDR3 covers 15 residues. V dropped 6 bases and J dropped 8; count of bases not matched to a gene: 12. The germline V gene has CDR1 SNHLY and CDR2 FYNNEI. The CDR3 loop reads CASRDDRGRWIGYTF. CDR3 DNA: TGTGCCAGCAGAGACGACAGGGGGCGCTGGATCGGCTACACCTTC. Using reference TRBV2 and TRBJ1-2 for the parts outside the CDR3, the full variable domain is EPEVTQTPSHQVTQMGQEVILRCVPISNHLYFYWYRQILGQKVEFLVSFYNNEISEKSEIFDDQFSVERPDGSNFTLKIRSTKLEDSAMYFCASRDDRGRWIGYTFGSGTRLTVV.

In the case of this clone: The same CDR3 is also encoded by other DNA sequences in this sample. This chain connects TRBV18 to TRBJ1-2; perhaps TRBD1 as D (5 bases). V was pared by 0 bases and J by 4 bases, with 9 bases between. The CDR3 runs to 14 residues. Germline CDR1 and CDR2: KGHSH and LQKENI. The chain's CDR3 is CASSPPGTLYGYTF. The CDR3 bases are TGTGCCAGCTCACCACCCGGGACCCTCTATGGCTACACCTTC.

The rearrangement uses TRBV7-2 and TRBJ2-1; the match to TRBD2 covers 11 bases. The J segment lost 7 bases and the V segment lost 5 bases, leaving 19 bases of the junction unmatched. This CDR3 comprises 19 residues. Germline CDR1 is SGHTA and CDR2 is FQGNSA. The CDR3 loop is CASSLRLAGFTSSANEQFF. The CDR3 coding sequence is TGTGCCAGCAGCCTTAGACTAGCGGGGTTCACTAGCTCAGCGAATGAGCAGTTCTTC. Full variable domain (missing parts from reference TRBV7-2 and TRBJ2-1): GAGVSQSPSNKVTEKGKDVELRCDPISGHTALYWYRQSLGQGLEFLIYFQGNSAPDKSGLPSDRFSAERTGGSVSTLTIQRTQQEDSAVYLCASSLRLAGFTSSANEQFFGPGTRLTVL.

J is TRBJ1-2 and V is TRBV10-2; weak D call: TRBD1 (6 bases). The V gene's germline CDR1 is WSHSY and CDR2 SAAADI. V gave up 3 bases and J gave up 4 bases, with 15 bases separating them. The CDR3 loop spans 15 amino acids. The CDR3, as DNA: TGCGCCAGCAGTGACTCAGGGGAACGGATCTATGGCTACACCTTC. Protein product: CASSDSGERIYGYTF.

This clone was counted once. The chain employs TRBV5-1 and TRBJ1-1; D is unresolved. The V gene's germline CDR1 is SGHRS and CDR2 YFSETQ. Between the trimmed V and J ends, which lost 5 bases and 3 bases, there was a span of 11 bases. The CDR3 is 13 residues long. The CDR3 sequence: CASSEAGDTEAFF. In nucleotides, the CDR3 is TGCGCCAGCAGTGAGGCAGGAGACACTGAAGCTTTCTTT. Based on the CDR3 plus reference TRBV5-1 and TRBJ1-1, the full variable domain is KAGVTQTPRYLIKTRGQQVTLSCSPISGHRSVSWYQQTPGQGLQFLFEYFSETQRNKGNFPGRFSGRQFSNSRSEMNVSTLELGDSALYLCASSEAGDTEAFFGQGTRLTVV.

The rearrangement joins TRBV9 to TRBJ1-3; perhaps TRBD1 as D (6 bases). Germline-derived CDR1 and CDR2 are SGDLS and YYNGEE. The germline V and J ends were trimmed by 0 bases and 0 bases, with 13 bases remaining between them. The CDR3 totals 17 residues. The CDR3 here is CASSVGGAPDSGNTIYF. The CDR3 DNA sequence: TGTGCCAGCAGCGTAGGGGGGGCGCCGGACTCTGGAAACACCATATATTTT.

The rearrangement joins TRBV9 to TRBJ1-3, with no clear D. V shed 0 bases and J shed 0 bases, with 7 bases lying between them. Germline-derived CDR1 and CDR2 are SGDLS and YYNGEE. The CDR3 contains 15 residues. The CDR3 coding sequence is TGTGCCAGCAGCGTAGCGGCAAACTCTGGAAACACCATATATTTT. The encoded protein is CASSVAANSGNTIYF.

The V call is TRBV9, the J call TRBJ2-1; the D gene could be TRBD1 or TRBD2 (5 bases each). V lost 3 bases, J lost 6 bases, and 13 bases lay in between. This CDR3 region has 14 residues. Germline CDR1 is SGDLS and CDR2 is YYNGEE. The DNA of the CDR3 is TGTGCCAGCAGCGGCCGGGACCCATTCAATGAGCAGTTCTTC. It specifies CASSGRDPFNEQFF.

As DNA, the CDR3 is TGTGCCAGCAGCCCGGACAGGGGGCGAACAGATACGCAGTATTTT. Translated: CASSPDRGRTDTQYF. The rearrangement uses TRBV5-4 and TRBJ2-3; the match to TRBD1 covers 11 bases. This CDR3 region has 15 residues. The germline gives CDR1 SGHNT, CDR2 YYREEE (reference sequence). The V gene end was trimmed by 4 bases and the J gene end by 3 bases; junction bases not matched to a gene: 4.

The chain has TRBV30 and TRBJ1-5; D possibly corresponds to TRBD1 (6 bases). Per the germline V gene, CDR1 is GTSNPN and CDR2 is SVGIG (reference sequence). CDR3 size: 16 residues. Trimming removed 2 bases from V and 0 bases from J, with 14 bases in between. The CDR3 here is CAWSRGTTHSNQPQHF. The CDR3 bases are TGTGCCTGGAGTCGGGGGACAACCCATAGCAATCAGCCCCAGCATTTT.